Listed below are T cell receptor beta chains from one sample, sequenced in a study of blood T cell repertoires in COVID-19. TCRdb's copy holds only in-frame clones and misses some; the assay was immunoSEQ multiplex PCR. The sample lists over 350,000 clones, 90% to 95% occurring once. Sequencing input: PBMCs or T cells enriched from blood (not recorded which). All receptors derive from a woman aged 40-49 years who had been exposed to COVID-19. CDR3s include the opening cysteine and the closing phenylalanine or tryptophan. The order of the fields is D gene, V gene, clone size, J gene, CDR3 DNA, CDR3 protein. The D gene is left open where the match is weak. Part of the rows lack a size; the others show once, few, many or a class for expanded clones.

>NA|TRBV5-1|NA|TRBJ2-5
TGCGCCAGCAGCTTGGCAGGGTCAGACCAAGAGACCCAGTACTTC
CASSLAGSDQETQYF
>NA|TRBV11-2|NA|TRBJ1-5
TGTGCCAGCAGCTTAGATCGAAACAGTGGCAATCAGCCCCAGCATTTT
CASSLDRNSGNQPQHF
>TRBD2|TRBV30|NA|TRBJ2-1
TGTGCCTGGAGTCGGACTAGCGGGAGGCGTAGGAATGAGCAGTTCTTC
CAWSRTSGRRRNEQFF
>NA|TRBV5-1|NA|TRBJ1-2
TGCGCCAGCAGCTTGTCAGGACAGAAATTCTATGGCTACACCTTC
CASSLSGQKFYGYTF
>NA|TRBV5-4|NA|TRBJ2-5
TGTGCCAGCAGCTTGGGCTTCCGACAGGAAGAGACCCAGTACTTC
CASSLGFRQEETQYF
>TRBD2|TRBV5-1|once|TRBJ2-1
TGCGCCAGCAGCTTGGATGGCGGGGGGGCCTGGAATGAGCAGTTCTTC
CASSLDGGGAWNEQFF
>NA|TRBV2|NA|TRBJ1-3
TGTGCTCTACACAGGGCGACCGGAAACACCATATATTTT
CALHRATGNTIYF
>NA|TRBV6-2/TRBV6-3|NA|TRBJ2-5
TGTGCCAGCAGTTCAGGGGTAAAGTCTGGGACCCAGTACTTC
CASSSGVKSGTQYF
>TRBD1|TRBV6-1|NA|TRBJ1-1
TGTGCCAGCAGTGAAAGCAGGGGGGCTAGCACTGAAGCTTTCTTT
CASSESRGASTEAFF
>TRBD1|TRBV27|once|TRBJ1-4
TGTGCCAGCAGTCCGACCCTTGGACAGGCCAGAAGGGAAAAACTGTTTTTT
CASSPTLGQARREKLFF
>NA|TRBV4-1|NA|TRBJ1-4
TGCGCCAGCAGCCTGGGGGGGGCGCGAGGTGAAAAACTGTTTTTT
CASSLGGARGEKLFF
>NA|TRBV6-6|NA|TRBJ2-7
TGTGCCAGCAGTTACGCGGGACAGCTAACCTACGAGCAGTACTTC
CASSYAGQLTYEQYF
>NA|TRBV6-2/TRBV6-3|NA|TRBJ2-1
TGTGCCAGCAGTGGCCGTGGGAGCGGCTCCTACAATGAGCAGTTCTTC
CASSGRGSGSYNEQFF
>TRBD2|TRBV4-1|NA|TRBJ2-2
TGCGCCAGCAGCCCGCTGGGACTAGCTACCGGGGAGCTGTTTTTT
CASSPLGLATGELFF
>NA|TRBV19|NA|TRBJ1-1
TGTGCCACCTACGTGAACACTGAAGCTTTCTTT
CATYVNTEAFF
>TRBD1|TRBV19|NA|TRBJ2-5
TGTGCCAGTAGTAGGGATGGGGGGACAGGGCCCCAACAAGAGACCCAGTACTTC
CASSRDGGTGPQQETQYF
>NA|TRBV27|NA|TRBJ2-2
TGTGCCAGCAGTTTTTCCGGTCGCGTCAACACCGGGGAGCTGTTTTTT
CASSFSGRVNTGELFF
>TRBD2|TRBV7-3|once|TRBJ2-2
TGTGCCAGCACGGATAGCGGGAGTTGGGAGCTGTTTTTT
CASTDSGSWELFF
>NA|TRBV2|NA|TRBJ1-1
TGTGCCAGCAGTGTCGGATCCGGGAAGAACACTGAAGCTTTCTTT
CASSVGSGKNTEAFF
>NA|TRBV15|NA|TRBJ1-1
TGTGCCACCAGCGGGGGGGGAGGCACTGAAGCTTTCTTT
CATSGGGGTEAFF